Below, 2 T cell receptor beta chains from the same sample are listed, as sequenced in a study of blood T cell repertoires in COVID-19 (dated by TCRdb to 2018 to 2021). The method behind the library was the immunoSEQ multiplex PCR assay. In TCRdb, the immuneACCESS table is reduced to in-frame sequences with V and J assigned. These tables do not hold every clone; where another copy was compared, an unresolved V gene accounts for under half, and the others remain unexplained. The sample records tens of thousands of clones, about 90% of which are singletons. The ten largest clonotypes hold around 5.5% of the sample. The source material was peripheral blood. These receptors came from an elderly man in a cohort sampled during active COVID-19.

The CDR3 DNA is TGCGCCAGCAGCCCAGGGGGCCCTAACTATGGCTACACCTTC. Translated, it gives CASSPGGPNYGYTF. The chain recombines TRBV5-1 with TRBJ1-2, with TRBD1 matching 8 bases. CDR3 length: 14 residues. Germline CDR1 is SGHRS and CDR2 is YFSETQ. With 4 bases clipped from V and 0 bases from J, the junction kept 2 bases outside the gene matches.

CDR3 protein: CASSLEPGKLTDTQYF. The CDR3 DNA sequence: TGTGCCAGCAGCTTGGAGCCAGGGAAGTTAACAGATACGCAGTATTTT. The V and J genes are TRBV5-4 and TRBJ2-3; D may be TRBD1 (5 bases). The CDR3 contains 16 residues. Trimming removed 0 bases at V and 3 bases at J, with 14 bases between. Germline V gene lookup returns CDR1 SGHNT and CDR2 YYREEE (reference sequence).